The next 16 T cell receptor beta chains were all read from a single sample in a study of identical twins. TCRdb passed the 5' RACE reads through MiXCR, listing each CDR3 protein once. The sample lists a few hundred thousand distinct CDR3 sequences; 13% to 15% were seen once. These data were also reused for a study on yellow fever vaccine responses in identical twins.

The sample comprised CD4+ T cells sorted from blood. Receptors were obtained from a woman younger than 30 in good health.

This chain uses TRBV2 with TRBJ1-6; TRBD1 aligns across 9 bases. Germline V gene lookup returns CDR1 SNHLY and CDR2 FYNNEI. This CDR3 has 17 residues. The ends lost 8 bases at V and 9 bases at J; junction bases unmatched: 17. In DNA form, the CDR3 reads TGTGCCAGCCTGAGACCGGGACAGGGTATCGGCCGTTCACCCCTCCACTTT. Translation: CASLRPGQGIGRSPLHF. Based on the CDR3 plus reference TRBV2 and TRBJ1-6, the full variable domain is EPEVTQTPSHQVTQMGQEVILRCVPISNHLYFYWYRQILGQKVEFLVSFYNNEISEKSEIFDDQFSVERPDGSNFTLKIRSTKLEDSAMYFCASLRPGQGIGRSPLHFGNGTRLTVT.

This clonotype was recorded at least ten times. The CDR3 bases are TGTGCCAGCAGCCCCCTTCTGCCTCTGGCGAACACCGGGGAGCTGTTTTTT. This gives the protein CASSPLLPLANTGELFF. The genes are TRBV14 and TRBJ2-2, with D unresolved. The CDR3 has 17 amino acids. The V end lost 4 bases, the J end lost 0 bases, and 15 bases lay between the germline ends. Germline values: CDR1 SGHDN, CDR2 FVKESK.

This chain links TRBV12-3 or TRBV12-4 with TRBJ2-3; D unclear. The CDR3 length is 14 residues. V dropped 5 bases and J dropped 2 bases, with 11 bases sitting between them. The CDR3 protein is CASSRTRLTDTQYF. CDR3 nucleotides: TGTGCCAGCAGTCGGACGCGACTCACAGATACGCAGTATTTT.

The rearrangement uses TRBV5-1 and TRBJ2-7; D is ambiguous. Germline V gene lookup returns CDR1 SGHRS and CDR2 YFSETQ. CDR3 length: 14 residues. Trimming removed 4 bases at V and 3 bases at J, with 14 bases between. CDR3 sequence (DNA): TGCGCCAGCAGCATCGGAACCAACAACTACGAGCAGTACTTC. This encodes CASSIGTNNYEQYF.

This clonotype was picked up a small number of times. The V and J genes are TRBV14 and TRBJ2-1; 8 bases fit TRBD1. CDR3 length: 16 residues. CDR1 is SGHDN, CDR2 FVKESK, per germline. V was clipped by 2 bases and J by 7 bases; unmatched bases: 10. Written as DNA, the CDR3 is TGTGCCAGCAGCCAACCCGGGACAGGTACGAGGAATGAGCAGTTCTTC. Protein product: CASSQPGTGTRNEQFF.

The chain links TRBV3-1 to TRBJ1-2; D gene ambiguous. Germline V gene data show CDR1 as LGHDT and CDR2 as YNNKEL (reference sequence). There are 15 residues in the CDR3. With 4 bases removed from V and 4 bases from J, the gap between germline ends came to 16 bases. The CDR3 is CASSPTVGLGYGYTF. The CDR3 region has the DNA TGTGCCAGCAGCCCTACTGTGGGTCTCGGCTATGGCTACACCTTC.

The chain carries TRBV3-1 and TRBJ2-1; D is undetermined. The V and J ends lost 4 bases and 6 bases respectively, with 16 bases between them. Germline V CDR1 and CDR2: LGHDT, YNNKEL (reference sequence). The CDR3 covers 15 residues. The DNA of the CDR3 is TGTGCCAGCAGCCCCCCTTGGGCAGGCGGCAATGAGCAGTTCTTC. Translation: CASSPPWAGGNEQFF.

In this sample, this clonotype turned up a few times. The rearrangement joins TRBV7-7 to TRBJ2-5; possibly TRBD1 or TRBD2 for D (5 bases each). V was clipped by 6 bases and J by 7 bases, with 15 bases between them. CDR1 SSHAT and CDR2 FNYEAQ come from the germline V gene (reference sequence). The CDR3 spans 13 residues. The CDR3 here is CASRDPGRMTQYF. CDR3 in DNA: TGTGCCAGCAGAGACCCGGGACGAATGACCCAGTACTTC.

The chain combines TRBV3-1 with TRBJ2-7; D is ambiguous. Trimming removed 1 base at V and 0 bases at J, with 10 bases between. CDR1 and CDR2 from the germline V gene are LGHDT and YNNKEL (reference sequence). The CDR3 is 15 amino acids. CDR3 DNA sequence: TGTGCCAGCAGCCAAGGGGTCGAGAGCTCCTACGAGCAGTACGTC. Its protein product is CASSQGVESSYEQYV.

This clonotype turned up a few times. The J gene is TRBJ1-1, the V gene TRBV28, with D maybe TRBD1 (6 bases). V was cut by 5 bases and J by 1 base, with 14 bases left in between. Germline CDR1 MDHEN, CDR2 SYDVKM. CDR3 length: 15 amino acids. This chain's CDR3 is CASSMGTRQNTEAFF. CDR3 in DNA: TGTGCCAGCAGTATGGGGACACGGCAGAACACTGAAGCTTTCTTT.

The CDR3 DNA reads as TGTGCTAGTGGCCTTTTAGGACAGGGCACAGATACGCAGTATTTT. Amino acids: CASGLLGQGTDTQYF. This chain links TRBV12-5 with TRBJ2-3; 7 positions match TRBD1. CDR1 is LGHNT and CDR2 is FRNRAP in the germline V gene. This CDR3 is built from 15 residues. V lost 6 bases, J lost 1 base, and 7 bases stayed unmatched.

In this sample, this clonotype turned up a few times. The V and J genes are TRBV3-1 and TRBJ2-3; TRBD2 agrees at 10 bases. The V gene's germline CDR1 is LGHDT and CDR2 YNNKEL (reference sequence). This CDR3 comprises 18 residues. V trimming: 6 bases; J trimming: 0 bases; junction bases outside the gene matches: 12. The CDR3 DNA reads TGTGCCAGCAGTCCCTGGGCTAGCGGGGGACCTAGCACAGATACGCAGTATTTT. This gives the protein CASSPWASGGPSTDTQYF.

This chain uses TRBV7-6 with TRBJ2-7; 7 bases match TRBD1. The ends lost 1 base at V and 6 bases at J; junction bases unmatched: 6. Germline V gene data show CDR1 as SGHVS and CDR2 as FNYEAQ. CDR3 length equals 14 residues. CDR3 sequence (DNA): TGTGCCAGCAGCTTAGGTGAGACAGGGAGCGAGCAGTACTTC. Translation: CASSLGETGSEQYF.

This clonotype was detected once. The CDR3 nucleotides read TGTGCCAGTAGTTGGGCTAGCGGGGAGTACAATGAGCAGTTCTTC. It yields the protein CASSWASGEYNEQFF. The rearrangement links TRBV19 to TRBJ2-1, with TRBD2 matching 9 bases. Per the germline V gene, CDR1 is LNHDA and CDR2 is SQIVND (reference sequence). The J segment lost 4 bases and the V segment lost 5 bases, leaving 6 bases of the junction unmatched. The CDR3 runs 15 residues.

This chain uses TRBV7-2 with TRBJ2-3; 7 nucleotides align to TRBD2. Germline values: CDR1 SGHTA, CDR2 FQGNSA. The CDR3 spans 16 residues. V gave up 3 bases and J gave up 3 bases; unmatched junction bases: 9. CDR3 in amino acids: CASSFVGGVATDTQYF. In nucleotides, the CDR3 is TGTGCCAGCAGCTTCGTGGGGGGGGTCGCAACAGATACGCAGTATTTT.

This clonotype showed up just a few times. The rearrangement joins TRBV10-3 to TRBJ2-3; the D is unclear. This CDR3 has 11 residues. The V end was cut by 6 bases, the J end by 6 bases, with 7 bases between. Looked up from germline, CDR1 is ENHRY and CDR2 is SYGVKD. CDR3 sequence (DNA): TGTGCCATCAGAGGGCGGGATACGCAGTATTTT. Translation: CAIRGRDTQYF.